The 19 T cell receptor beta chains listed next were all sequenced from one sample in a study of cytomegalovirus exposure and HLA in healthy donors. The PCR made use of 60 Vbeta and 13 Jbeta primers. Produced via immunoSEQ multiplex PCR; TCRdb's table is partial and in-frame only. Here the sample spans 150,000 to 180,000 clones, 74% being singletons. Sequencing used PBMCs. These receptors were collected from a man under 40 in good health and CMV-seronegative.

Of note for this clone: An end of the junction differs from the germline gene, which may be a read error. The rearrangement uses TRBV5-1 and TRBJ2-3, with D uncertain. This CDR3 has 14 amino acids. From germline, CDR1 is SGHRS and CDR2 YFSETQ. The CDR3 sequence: CASSLGPANRYAVF. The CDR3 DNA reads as TGCGCCAGCAGCTTGGGGCCGGCGAACAGATACGCAGTATTT.

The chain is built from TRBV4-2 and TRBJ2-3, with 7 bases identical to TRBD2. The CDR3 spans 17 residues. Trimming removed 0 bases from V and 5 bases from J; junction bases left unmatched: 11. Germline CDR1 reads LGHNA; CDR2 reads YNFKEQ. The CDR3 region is CASSQDRGTTGRDTQYF. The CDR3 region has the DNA TGTGCCAGCAGCCAAGATCGAGGGACTACCGGCAGAGATACGCAGTATTTT.

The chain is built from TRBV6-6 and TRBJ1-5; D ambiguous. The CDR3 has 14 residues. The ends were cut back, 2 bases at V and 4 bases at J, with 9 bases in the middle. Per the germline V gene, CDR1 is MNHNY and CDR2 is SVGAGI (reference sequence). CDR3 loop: CASSYDSGNQPQHF. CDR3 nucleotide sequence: TGTGCCAGCAGTTACGATTCGGGGAATCAGCCCCAGCATTTT.

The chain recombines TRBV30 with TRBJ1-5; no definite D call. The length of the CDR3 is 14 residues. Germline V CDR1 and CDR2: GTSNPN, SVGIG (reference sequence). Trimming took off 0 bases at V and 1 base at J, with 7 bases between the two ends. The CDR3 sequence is CAWSVGGSNQPQHF. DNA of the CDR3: TGTGCCTGGAGTGTAGGAGGAAGCAATCAGCCCCAGCATTTT. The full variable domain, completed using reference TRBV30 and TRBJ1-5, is SQTIHQWPATLVQPVGSPLSLECTVEGTSNPNLYWYRQAAGRGLQLLFYSVGIGQISSEVPQNLSASRPQDRQFILSSKKLLLSDSGFYLCAWSVGGSNQPQHFGDGTRLSIL.

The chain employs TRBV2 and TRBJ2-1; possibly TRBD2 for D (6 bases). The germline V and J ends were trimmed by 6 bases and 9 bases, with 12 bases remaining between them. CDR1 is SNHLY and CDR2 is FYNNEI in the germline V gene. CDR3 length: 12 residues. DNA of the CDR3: TGTGCCAGCAGCGGGGGTGGGGCTGAGCAGTTCTTC. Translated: CASSGGGAEQFF. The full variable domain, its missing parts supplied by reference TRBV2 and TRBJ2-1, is EPEVTQTPSHQVTQMGQEVILRCVPISNHLYFYWYRQILGQKVEFLVSFYNNEISEKSEIFDDQFSVERPDGSNFTLKIRSTKLEDSAMYFCASSGGGAEQFFGPGTRLTVL.

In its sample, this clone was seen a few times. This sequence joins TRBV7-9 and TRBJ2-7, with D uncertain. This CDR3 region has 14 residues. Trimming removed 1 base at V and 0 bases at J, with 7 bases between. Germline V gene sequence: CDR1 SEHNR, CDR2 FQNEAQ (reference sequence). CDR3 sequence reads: CASSLEYSSYEQYF. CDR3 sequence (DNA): TGTGCCAGCAGCTTAGAGTACAGCTCCTACGAGCAGTACTTC.

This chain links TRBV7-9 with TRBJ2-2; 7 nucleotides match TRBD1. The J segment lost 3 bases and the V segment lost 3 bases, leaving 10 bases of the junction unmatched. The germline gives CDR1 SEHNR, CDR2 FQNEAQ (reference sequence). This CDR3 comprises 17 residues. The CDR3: CASSFKRDSLYTGELFF. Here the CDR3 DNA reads TGTGCCAGCAGCTTTAAACGGGACAGTCTCTACACCGGGGAGCTGTTTTTT. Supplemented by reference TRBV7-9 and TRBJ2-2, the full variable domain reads DTGVSQNPRHKITKRGQNVTFRCDPISEHNRLYWYRQTLGQGPEFLTYFQNEAQLEKSRLLSDRFSAERPKGSFSTLEIQRTEQGDSAMYLCASSFKRDSLYTGELFFGEGSRLTVL.

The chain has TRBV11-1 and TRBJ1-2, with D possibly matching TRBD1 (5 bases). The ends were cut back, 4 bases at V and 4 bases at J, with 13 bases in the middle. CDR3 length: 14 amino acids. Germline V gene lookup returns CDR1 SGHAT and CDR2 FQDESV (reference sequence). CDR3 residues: CASSSRQNLYGYTF. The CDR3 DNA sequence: TGTGCCAGCAGCTCACGACAGAACCTCTATGGCTACACCTTC.

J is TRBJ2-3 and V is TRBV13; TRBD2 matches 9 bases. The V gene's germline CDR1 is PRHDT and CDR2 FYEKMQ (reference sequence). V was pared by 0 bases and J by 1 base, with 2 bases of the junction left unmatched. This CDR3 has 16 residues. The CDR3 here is CASSLGRGGGTDTQYF. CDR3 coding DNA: TGTGCCAGCAGCTTAGGGCGGGGGGGCGGCACAGATACGCAGTATTTT.

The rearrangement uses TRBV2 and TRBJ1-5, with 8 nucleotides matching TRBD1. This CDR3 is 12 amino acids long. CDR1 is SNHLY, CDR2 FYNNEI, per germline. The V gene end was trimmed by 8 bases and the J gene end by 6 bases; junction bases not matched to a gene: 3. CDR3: CASRDRSQPQHF. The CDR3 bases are TGTGCCAGCCGGGACAGGAGTCAGCCCCAGCATTTT.

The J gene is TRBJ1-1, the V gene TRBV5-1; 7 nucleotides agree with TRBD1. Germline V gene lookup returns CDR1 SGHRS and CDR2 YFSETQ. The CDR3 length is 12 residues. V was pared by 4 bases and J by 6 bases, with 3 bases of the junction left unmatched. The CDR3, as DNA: TGCGCCAGCAGCGGTGACAGGGCTGAAGCTTTCTTT. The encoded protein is CASSGDRAEAFF.

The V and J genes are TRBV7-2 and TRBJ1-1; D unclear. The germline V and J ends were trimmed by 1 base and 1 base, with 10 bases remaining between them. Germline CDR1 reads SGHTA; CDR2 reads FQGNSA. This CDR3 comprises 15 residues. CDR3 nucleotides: TGTGCCAGCAGCTTAGATTTGTCCAGGAACACTGAAGCTTTCTTT. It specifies CASSLDLSRNTEAFF.

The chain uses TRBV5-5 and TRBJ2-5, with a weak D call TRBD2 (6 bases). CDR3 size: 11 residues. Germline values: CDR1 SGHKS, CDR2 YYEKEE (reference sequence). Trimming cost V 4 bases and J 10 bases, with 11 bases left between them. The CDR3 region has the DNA TGTGCCAGCAGCGATATCGGGGGCCAGTACTTC. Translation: CASSDIGGQYF.

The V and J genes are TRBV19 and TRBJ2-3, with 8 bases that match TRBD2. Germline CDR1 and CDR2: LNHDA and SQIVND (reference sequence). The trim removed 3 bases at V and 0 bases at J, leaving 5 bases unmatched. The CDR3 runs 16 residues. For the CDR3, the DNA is TGTGCCAGTAGTATCTGGCGGGGGGCTAGCACAGATACGCAGTATTTT. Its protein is CASSIWRGASTDTQYF.

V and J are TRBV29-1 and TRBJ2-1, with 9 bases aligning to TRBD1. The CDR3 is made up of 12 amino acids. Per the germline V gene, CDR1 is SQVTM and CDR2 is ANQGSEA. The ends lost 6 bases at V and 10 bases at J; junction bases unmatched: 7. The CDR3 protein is CSVGRTGDEQFF. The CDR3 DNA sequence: TGCAGCGTGGGTAGGACAGGGGACGAGCAGTTCTTC.

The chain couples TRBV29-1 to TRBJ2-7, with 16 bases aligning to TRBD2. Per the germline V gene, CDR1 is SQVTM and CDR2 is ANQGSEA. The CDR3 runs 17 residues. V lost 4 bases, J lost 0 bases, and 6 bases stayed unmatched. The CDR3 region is CSVGGLAGGTHSYEQYF. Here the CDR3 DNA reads TGCAGCGTTGGGGGACTAGCGGGGGGGACGCACTCCTACGAGCAGTACTTC.

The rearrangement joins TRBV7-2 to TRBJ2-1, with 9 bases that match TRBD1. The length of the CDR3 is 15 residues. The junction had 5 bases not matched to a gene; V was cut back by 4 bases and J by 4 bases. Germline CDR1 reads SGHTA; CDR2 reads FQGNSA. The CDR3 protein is CASSSPGTGYNEQFF. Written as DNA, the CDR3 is TGTGCCAGCAGCTCCCCGGGGACAGGGTACAATGAGCAGTTCTTC.

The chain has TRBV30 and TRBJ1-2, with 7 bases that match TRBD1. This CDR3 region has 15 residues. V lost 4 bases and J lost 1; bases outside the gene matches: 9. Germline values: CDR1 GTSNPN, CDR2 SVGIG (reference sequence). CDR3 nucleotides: TGTGCCTGGAACCCGACAGGGATCAGTAACTATGGCTACACCTTC. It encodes CAWNPTGISNYGYTF.

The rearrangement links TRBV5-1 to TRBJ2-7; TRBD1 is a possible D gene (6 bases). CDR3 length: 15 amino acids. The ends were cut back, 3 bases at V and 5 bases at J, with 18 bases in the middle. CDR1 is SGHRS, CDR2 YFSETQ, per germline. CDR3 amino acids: CASSWIGATGNEQYF. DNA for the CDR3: TGCGCCAGCAGCTGGATTGGGGCTACAGGGAACGAGCAGTACTTC.